Below, one T cell receptor beta chain is given with its context. Clones were read by immunoSEQ multiplex PCR, and TCRdb kept only the in-frame ones, dropping some. The sample includes about 16,000 clones, approximately 89% seen only once; the top ten take around 4.2%. V was shortened by 3 bases and J by 4 bases, with 14 bases between the two germline ends. This CDR3 contains 14 residues. Looked up from germline, CDR1 is SGHRS and CDR2 is YFSETQ. This record belongs to a study of blood T cell repertoires in COVID-19. The chain carries TRBV5-1 and TRBJ2-7, with D perhaps TRBD2 (6 bases). The sequenced sample consisted of peripheral blood. The receptor was isolated from a man aged 60 to 69 with active COVID-19. As DNA, the CDR3 is TGCGCCAGCAGCTGGGGGAGTGGGACTTACGAGCAGTACTTC. It translates to CASSWGSGTYEQYF.